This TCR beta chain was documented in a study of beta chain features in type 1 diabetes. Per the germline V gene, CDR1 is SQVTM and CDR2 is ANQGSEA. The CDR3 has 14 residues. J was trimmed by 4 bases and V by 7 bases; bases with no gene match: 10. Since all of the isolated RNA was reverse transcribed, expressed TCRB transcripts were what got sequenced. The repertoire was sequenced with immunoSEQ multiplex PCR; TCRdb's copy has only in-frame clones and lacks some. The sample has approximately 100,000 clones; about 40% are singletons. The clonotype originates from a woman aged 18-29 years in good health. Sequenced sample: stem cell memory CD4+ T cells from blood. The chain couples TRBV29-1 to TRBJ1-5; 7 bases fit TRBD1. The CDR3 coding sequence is TGCAGCGCCGCCTTAACAGGGGCAAATCAGCCCCAGCATTTT. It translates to CSAALTGANQPQHF. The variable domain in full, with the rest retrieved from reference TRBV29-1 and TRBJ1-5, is SAVISQKPSRDICQRGTSLTIQCQVDSQVTMMFWYRQQPGQSLTLIATANQGSEATYESGFVIDKFPISRPNLTFSTLTVSNMSPEDSSIYLCSAALTGANQPQHFGDGTRLSIL.